Sequencing of this TCR beta chain was carried out in a study of T cells of healthy individuals. From the 5' RACE reads, TCRdb called clonotypes with MiXCR, one entry per CDR3 protein. The sample shows about 96,000 distinct CDR3 sequences, approximately 18% of them seen only once. V lost 10 bases to trimming and J lost 2 bases; unmatched junction nucleotides: 6. There are 13 residues in the CDR3. In germline, CDR1 is MNHNY, CDR2 SVGAGI (reference sequence). V is TRBV6-6 and J is TRBJ2-7; 9 bases are a match to TRBD2. This receptor was taken from a human donor in good health. The CDR3 region is CATTSGLTYEQYF. CDR3 bases: TGTGCCACCACTAGCGGGTTAACCTACGAGCAGTACTTC.